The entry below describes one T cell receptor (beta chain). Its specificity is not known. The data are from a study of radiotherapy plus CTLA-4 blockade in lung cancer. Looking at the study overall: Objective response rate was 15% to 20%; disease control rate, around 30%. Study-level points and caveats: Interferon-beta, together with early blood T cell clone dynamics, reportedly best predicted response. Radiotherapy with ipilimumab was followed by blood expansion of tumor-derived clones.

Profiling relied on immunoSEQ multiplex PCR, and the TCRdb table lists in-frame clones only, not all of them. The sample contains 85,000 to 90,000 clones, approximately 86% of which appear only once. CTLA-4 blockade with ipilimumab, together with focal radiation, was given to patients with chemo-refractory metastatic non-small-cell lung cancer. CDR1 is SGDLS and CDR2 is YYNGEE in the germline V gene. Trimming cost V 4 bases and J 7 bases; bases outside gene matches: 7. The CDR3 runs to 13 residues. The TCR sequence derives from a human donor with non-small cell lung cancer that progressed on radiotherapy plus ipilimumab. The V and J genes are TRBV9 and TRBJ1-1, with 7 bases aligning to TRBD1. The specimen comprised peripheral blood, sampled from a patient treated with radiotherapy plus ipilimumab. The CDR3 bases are TGTGCCAGCAGCATAAGGACAGGTGGTGAAGCTTTCTTT. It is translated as CASSIRTGGEAFF. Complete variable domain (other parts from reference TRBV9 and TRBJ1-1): DSGVTQTPKHLITATGQRVTLRCSPRSGDLSVYWYQQSLDQGLQFLIQYYNGEERAKGNILERFSAQQFPDLHSELNLSSLELGDSALYFCASSIRTGGEAFFGQGTRLTVV.